A selection of T cell receptor beta chains follows, all from one sample in a study of OX40 agonist ivuxolimab in advanced cancers. Using immunoSEQ multiplex PCR, the repertoire was profiled, and TCRdb retains in-frame clones only, with some absent. Here the sample spans approximately 23,000 clones, around 85% being singletons. The source was CD4+ or CD8+ T cells sorted from blood, collected in a trial of the OX40 agonist ivuxolimab. These receptors were taken from an adult with an advanced solid tumor such as melanoma, head and neck, liver or kidney cancer. Each CDR3 is given with its conserved first and last residue. D genes are given only for firm matches. For some rows the clone size is stated as once, few or many, or as a class when expanded; others skip it.

D gene | clone size | J gene | CDR3 length | V gene | CDR3 DNA | CDR3 protein
NA | NA | TRBJ2-1 | 14 | TRBV30 | TGTGCCTGGAGTCGGGGAGGGGGGGCCGCTGAGCAGTTCTTC | CAWSRGGGAAEQFF
NA | NA | TRBJ1-5 | 14 | TRBV27 | TGTGCCAGCGCCCCGGGGGATTTAAATCAGCCCCAGCATTTT | CASAPGDLNQPQHF
NA | few | TRBJ2-7 | 15 | TRBV13 | TGTGCCAGCAGCTCCTATCTAAGGACACCCTACGAGCAGTACTTC | CASSSYLRTPYEQYF
NA | NA | TRBJ2-7 | 13 | TRBV27 | TGTGCCAGCAGTTTCCCCGGGGGCTACGAGCAGTACTTC | CASSFPGGYEQYF
NA | NA | TRBJ2-3 | 17 | TRBV10-2 | TGCGCCAGCAGTGAGCCGATTGGTAACGACCGAACAGATACGCAGTATTTT | CASSEPIGNDRTDTQYF
NA | NA | TRBJ2-7 | 14 | TRBV27 | TGTGCCAGCAGAGCCTCGGGACTTCGCTACGAGCAGTACTTC | CASRASGLRYEQYF
TRBD1 | NA | TRBJ1-2 | 14 | TRBV9 | TGTGCCAGCAGCGTGGACAGGGGGCAAAATGGCTACACCTTC | CASSVDRGQNGYTF
NA | NA | TRBJ2-7 | 13 | TRBV7-8 | TGTGCCAGCAGCACGGACTGGTCCTACGAGCAGTACTTC | CASSTDWSYEQYF
TRBD2 | once | TRBJ2-5 | 16 | TRBV25-1 | TGTGCCAGCAGTGCCCCCCAACTAGCGGGAGAAGAGACCCAGTACTTC | CASSAPQLAGEETQYF
NA | once | TRBJ2-7 | 20 | TRBV6-4 | TGTGCCAGCACCCAATTCTTGGAGGGAAATAGACAAACCGGACTTAACGAGCAGTACTTC | CASTQFLEGNRQTGLNEQYF
NA | NA | TRBJ2-5 | 16 | TRBV4-1 | TGCGCCAGCAGCCAATCCCTACTCGGGTACCAAGAGACCCAGTACTTC | CASSQSLLGYQETQYF
NA | NA | TRBJ2-7 | 15 | TRBV19 | TGTGCCAGTAGTATGTTGGTGGGGAGCTCCTACGAGCAGTACTTC | CASSMLVGSSYEQYF
NA | NA | TRBJ1-2 | 13 | TRBV7-6 | TGTGCCAGCAGCTTCGGGCGAAACTATGGCTACACCTTC | CASSFGRNYGYTF
NA | NA | TRBJ1-2 | 15 | TRBV9 | TGTGCCAGCAGCGTAGACGGCAGGGGATGGGATGGCTACACCTTC | CASSVDGRGWDGYTF
NA | few | TRBJ1-2 | 17 | TRBV7-9 | TGTGCCAGCAGCTTAACGGTTAGCCAGGGTAGGGATTATGGCTACACCTTC | CASSLTVSQGRDYGYTF
NA | NA | TRBJ1-2 | 14 | TRBV30 | TGTGCCTGGAGTCAAAGGGGCTGGGGCCGGGGCTACACCTTC | CAWSQRGWGRGYTF
TRBD1 | NA | TRBJ1-6 | 15 | TRBV28 | TGTGCCAGTCGGGACAGGAGCTCCTATAATTCACCCCTCCACTTT | CASRDRSSYNSPLHF
TRBD1 | NA | TRBJ1-4 | 15 | TRBV6-5 | TGTGCCAGCAGTTACGGAGCAGGGGGTGCTGAAAAACTGTTTTTT | CASSYGAGGAEKLFF
TRBD2 | NA | TRBJ2-1 | 17 | TRBV7-9 | TGTGCCAGCAGCTTAGCGGCGGCGGGAGAGGCGTTTTACGAGCAGTTCTTC | CASSLAAAGEAFYEQFF
TRBD1 | NA | TRBJ1-2 | 15 | TRBV2 | TGTGCCAGCAGTGAAGCCATGACAGGGTCTCATGGCTACACCTTC | CASSEAMTGSHGYTF
NA | NA | TRBJ2-1 | 17 | TRBV10-2 | TGCGCCAGCAGTGAGTCAGAGGGGCAGTCTGGAAGGTATGAGCAGTTCTTC | CASSESEGQSGRYEQFF
TRBD2 | few | TRBJ2-3 | 17 | TRBV27 | TGTGCCAGCAGTGTCCTAATTGGCGGGAGCTCGACAGATACGCAGTATTTT | CASSVLIGGSSTDTQYF
NA | once | TRBJ2-1 | 12 | TRBV7-9 | TGTGCCAGCAGCTTAGTAATCAATGAGCAGTTCTTC | CASSLVINEQFF
NA | NA | TRBJ2-1 | 15 | TRBV19 | TGTGCCAGTAGTATAGGTCTGGGGGCGTTTGATGAGCAGTTCTTC | CASSIGLGAFDEQFF
NA | NA | TRBJ1-2 | 16 | TRBV30 | TGTGCCTGGAGTGTTCTGAGAGCAAACTCTAACTATGGCTACACCTTC | CAWSVLRANSNYGYTF
TRBD2 | NA | TRBJ2-7 | 16 | TRBV15 | TGTGCCACCAGCAGAGATGGGCTAGCGGGAGTCCACGAGCAGTACTTC | CATSRDGLAGVHEQYF
NA | NA | TRBJ2-2 | 20 | TRBV12-1 | TGTGCCAGCACCCCACTAGCGGGAGGGCCGTGTCAAGTTAACACCGGGGAGCTGTTTTTT | CASTPLAGGPCQVNTGELFF
NA | NA | TRBJ1-1 | 15 | TRBV2 | TGTGCCAGCACCACCCCGCGGACCTTGAACACTGAAGCTTTCTTT | CASTTPRTLNTEAFF
NA | NA | TRBJ2-5 | 10 | TRBV27 | TGTGCCAGCAGTTTGGAGACCCAGTACTTC | CASSLETQYF
TRBD1 | NA | TRBJ1-4 | 15 | TRBV25-1 | TGTGCCAGCAGTGTAGCGACAGGGGGTAATGAAAAACTGTTTTTT | CASSVATGGNEKLFF
NA | NA | TRBJ2-1 | 14 | TRBV19 | TGTGCCAGTAGCCGCAGAGCGGAGTACAATGAGCAGTTCTTC | CASSRRAEYNEQFF